This note documents a single T cell receptor beta chain sequence. Its antigen is not known. With 4 bases clipped from V and 7 bases from J, the junction kept 6 bases outside the gene matches. This CDR3 has 14 amino acids. CDR1 and CDR2 from the germline V gene are SEHNR and FQNEAQ (reference sequence). With a J-beta primer mix and a sample-barcoded 5' primer, a second PCR ran about 7 to 12 cycles. Tags on each cDNA molecule came from a template-switch adaptor with 12 random nucleotides. TCRdb re-derived calls from the 5' RACE reads in MiXCR, one entry per CDR3 protein. This sample has 890,000 or so distinct CDR3 sequences; under 80% occur once, and the top ten carry 25% to 35%. This entry belongs to a study of blood T cells in healthy people across ages. Study summary: With template switching, about one barcoded beta molecule was captured per two T cells. Overall study results and limits: Age brought a roughly linear fall in TCR beta diversity measured per million T cells. Among long-lived donors, naive CD4+ cells were more numerous and diversity higher than in aged donors.

Sequencing was performed on blood. This TCR was recovered from a man in his thirties or forties in good health. This chain joins TRBV7-9 and TRBJ1-4, with 7 bases fitting TRBD1. CDR3 loop: CASSSAGQIEKLFF. The CDR3 DNA follows: TGTGCCAGCAGCTCCGCGGGACAGATTGAAAAACTGTTTTTT.